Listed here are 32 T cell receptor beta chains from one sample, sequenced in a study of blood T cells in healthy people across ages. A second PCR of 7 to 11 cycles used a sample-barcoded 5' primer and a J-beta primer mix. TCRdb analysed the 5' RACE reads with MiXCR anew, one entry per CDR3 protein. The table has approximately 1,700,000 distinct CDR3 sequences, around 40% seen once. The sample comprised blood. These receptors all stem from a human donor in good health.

The CDR3 is CASSSSDYSYEQYF. CDR3 DNA sequence: TGTGCCAGCAGTTCTAGCGATTACTCCTACGAGCAGTACTTC. The V and J genes are TRBV6-6 and TRBJ2-7, with D perhaps matching TRBD2 (6 bases). This CDR3 has 14 residues. With 4 bases removed from V and 0 bases from J, the gap between germline ends came to 10 bases. Germline lookup yields CDR1 MNHNY and CDR2 SVGAGI (reference sequence).

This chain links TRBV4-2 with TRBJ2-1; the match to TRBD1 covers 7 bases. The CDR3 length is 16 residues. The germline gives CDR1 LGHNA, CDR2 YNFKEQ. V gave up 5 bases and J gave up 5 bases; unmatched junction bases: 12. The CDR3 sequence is CASSSRATGDDNEQFF. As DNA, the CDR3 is TGTGCCAGCAGCTCACGGGCCACAGGGGATGACAATGAGCAGTTCTTC.

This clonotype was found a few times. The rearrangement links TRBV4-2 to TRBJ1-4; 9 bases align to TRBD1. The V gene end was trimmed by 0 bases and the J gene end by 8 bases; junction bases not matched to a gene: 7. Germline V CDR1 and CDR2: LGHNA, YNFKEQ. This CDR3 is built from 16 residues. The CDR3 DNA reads TGTGCCAGCAGCCAAGATTCGGGACAGGGAGGGGAAAAACTGTTTTTT. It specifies CASSQDSGQGGEKLFF.

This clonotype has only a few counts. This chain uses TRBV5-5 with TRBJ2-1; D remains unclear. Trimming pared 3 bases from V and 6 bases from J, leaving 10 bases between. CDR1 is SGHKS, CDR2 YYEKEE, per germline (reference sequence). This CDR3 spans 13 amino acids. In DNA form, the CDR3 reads TGTGCCAGCAGCTGGGCTTATATCAATGAGCAGTTCTTC. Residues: CASSWAYINEQFF.

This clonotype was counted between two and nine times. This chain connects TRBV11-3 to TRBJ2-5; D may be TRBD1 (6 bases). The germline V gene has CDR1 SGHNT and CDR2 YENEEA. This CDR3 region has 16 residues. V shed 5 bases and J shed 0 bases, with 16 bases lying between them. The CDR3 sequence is CASSPPRQEYQETQYF. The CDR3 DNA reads TGTGCCAGCAGCCCTCCTAGACAGGAGTACCAAGAGACCCAGTACTTC.

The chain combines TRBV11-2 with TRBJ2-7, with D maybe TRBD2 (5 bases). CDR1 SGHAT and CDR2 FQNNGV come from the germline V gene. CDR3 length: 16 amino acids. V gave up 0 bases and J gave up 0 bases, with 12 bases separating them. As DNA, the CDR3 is TGTGCCAGCAGCTTAGATCAGTCGGGGAGCTCCTACGAGCAGTACTTC. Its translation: CASSLDQSGSSYEQYF.

The CDR3 DNA reads TGTGCCAGCAGCCTTGTCCCTCCGGGGAGATACACCGGGGAGCTGTTTTTT. This encodes CASSLVPPGRYTGELFF. The chain uses TRBV7-6 and TRBJ2-2, with D tentatively TRBD2 (5 bases). CDR3 length equals 17 residues. CDR1 and CDR2 from the germline V gene are SGHVS and FNYEAQ. The V gene lost 5 bases and the J gene lost 3 bases, with 19 bases spanning the gap.

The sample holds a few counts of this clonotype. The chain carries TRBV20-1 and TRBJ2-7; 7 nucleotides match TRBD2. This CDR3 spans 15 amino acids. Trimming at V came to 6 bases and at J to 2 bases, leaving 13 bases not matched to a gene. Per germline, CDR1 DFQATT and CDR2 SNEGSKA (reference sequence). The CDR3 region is CSANSGDGRAYEQYF. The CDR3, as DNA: TGCAGTGCAAACAGCGGGGATGGGCGGGCCTACGAGCAGTACTTC.

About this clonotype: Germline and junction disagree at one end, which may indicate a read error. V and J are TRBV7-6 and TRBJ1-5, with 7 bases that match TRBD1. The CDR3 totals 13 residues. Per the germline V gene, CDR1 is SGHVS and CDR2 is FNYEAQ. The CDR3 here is CAGSPGTDQPQHF. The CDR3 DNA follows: TGTGCCGGCAGCCCGGGGACAGATCAGCCCCAGCATTTT. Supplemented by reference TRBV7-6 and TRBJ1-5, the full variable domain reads GAGVSQSPRYKVTKRGQDVALRCDPISGHVSLYWYRQALGQGPEFLTYFNYEAQQDKSGLPNDRFSAERPEGSISTLTIQRTEQRDSAMYRCAGSPGTDQPQHFGDGTRLSIL.

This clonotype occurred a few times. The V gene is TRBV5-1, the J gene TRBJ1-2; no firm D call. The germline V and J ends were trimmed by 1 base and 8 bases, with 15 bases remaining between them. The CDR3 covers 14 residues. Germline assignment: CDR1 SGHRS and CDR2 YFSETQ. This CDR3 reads CASSLMEGVDGYTF. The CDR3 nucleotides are TGCGCCAGCAGCTTGATGGAGGGAGTAGACGGCTACACCTTC.

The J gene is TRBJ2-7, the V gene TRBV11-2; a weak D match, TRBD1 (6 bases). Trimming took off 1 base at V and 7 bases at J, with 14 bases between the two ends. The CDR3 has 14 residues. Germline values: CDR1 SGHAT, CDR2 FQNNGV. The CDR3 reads CASSLGMGASEQYF. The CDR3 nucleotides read TGTGCCAGCAGCTTAGGCATGGGGGCGAGTGAGCAGTACTTC.

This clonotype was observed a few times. CDR3 DNA sequence: TGCGCCAGCAGCTTGCTCCGGGACAGGGGGACTTTTACAAATGAGCAGTTCTTC. It specifies CASSLLRDRGTFTNEQFF. The chain combines TRBV5-1 with TRBJ2-1, with 11 nucleotides matching TRBD1. The CDR3 has 18 amino acids. Germline V gene sequence: CDR1 SGHRS, CDR2 YFSETQ. Losses at the gene ends were 1 base for V and 7 bases for J; bases not matched to a gene: 13.

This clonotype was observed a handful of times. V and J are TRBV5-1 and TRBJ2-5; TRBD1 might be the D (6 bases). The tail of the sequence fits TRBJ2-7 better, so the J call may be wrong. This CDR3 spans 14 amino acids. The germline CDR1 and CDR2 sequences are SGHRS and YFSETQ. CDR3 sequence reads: CASRHTGNFNEQYF. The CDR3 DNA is TGCGCCAGCAGACACACAGGGAACTTCAACGAGCAGTACTTC.

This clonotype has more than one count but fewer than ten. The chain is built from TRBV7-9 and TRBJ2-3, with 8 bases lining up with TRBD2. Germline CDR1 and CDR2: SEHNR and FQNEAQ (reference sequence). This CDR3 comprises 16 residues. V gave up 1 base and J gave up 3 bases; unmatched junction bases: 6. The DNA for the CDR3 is TGTGCCAGCAGCTTAGTGATGGGACTAGTTACAGATACGCAGTATTTT. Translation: CASSLVMGLVTDTQYF.

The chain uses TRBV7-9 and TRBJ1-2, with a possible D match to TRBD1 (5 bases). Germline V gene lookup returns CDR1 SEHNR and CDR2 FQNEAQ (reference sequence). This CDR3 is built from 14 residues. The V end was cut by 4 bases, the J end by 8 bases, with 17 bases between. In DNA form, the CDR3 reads TGTGCCAGCAGCTCCCCTTTGGGGGAATCGGGCTACACCTTC. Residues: CASSSPLGESGYTF.

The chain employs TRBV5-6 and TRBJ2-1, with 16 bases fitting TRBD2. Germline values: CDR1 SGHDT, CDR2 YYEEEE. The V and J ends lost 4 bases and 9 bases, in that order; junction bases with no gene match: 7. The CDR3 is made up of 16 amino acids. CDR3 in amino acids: CASSDGTSGGAGEQFF. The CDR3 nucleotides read TGTGCCAGCAGCGACGGGACTAGCGGGGGGGCGGGTGAGCAGTTCTTC.

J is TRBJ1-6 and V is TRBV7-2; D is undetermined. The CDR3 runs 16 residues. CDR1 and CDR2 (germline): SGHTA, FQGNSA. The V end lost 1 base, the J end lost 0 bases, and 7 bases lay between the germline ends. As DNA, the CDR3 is TGTGCCAGCAGCTTAGGTCACAGCTCCTATAATTCACCCCTCCACTTT. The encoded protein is CASSLGHSSYNSPLHF.

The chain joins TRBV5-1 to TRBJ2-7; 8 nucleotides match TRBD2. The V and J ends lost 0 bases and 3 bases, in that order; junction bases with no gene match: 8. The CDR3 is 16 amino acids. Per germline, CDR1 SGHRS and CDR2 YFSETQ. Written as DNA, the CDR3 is TGCGCCAGCAGCTTGGGCCGGGGGGGCAGGGACTACGAGCAGTACTTC. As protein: CASSLGRGGRDYEQYF.

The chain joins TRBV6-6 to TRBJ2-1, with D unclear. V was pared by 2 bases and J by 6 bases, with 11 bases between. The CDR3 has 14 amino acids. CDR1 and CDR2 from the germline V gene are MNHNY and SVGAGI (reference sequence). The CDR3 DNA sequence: TGTGCCAGCAGTTACCGATCGGGTTTCAATGAGCAGTTCTTC. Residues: CASSYRSGFNEQFF.

The CDR3 here is CASSGPSLESGFSYEQYF. The CDR3 bases are TGCGCCAGCAGCGGACCCTCATTGGAGTCGGGATTCTCCTACGAGCAGTACTTC. V usage is TRBV5-1 and J usage is TRBJ2-7; weak D call: TRBD2 (5 bases). Germline V CDR1 and CDR2: SGHRS, YFSETQ. V shed 4 bases and J shed 0 bases, with 23 bases lying between them. The CDR3 consists of 18 residues.

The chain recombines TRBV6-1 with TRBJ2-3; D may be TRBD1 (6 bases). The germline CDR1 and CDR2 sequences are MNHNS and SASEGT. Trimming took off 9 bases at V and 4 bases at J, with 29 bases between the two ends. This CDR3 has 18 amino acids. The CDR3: CASYLQGSMTPVADTQYF. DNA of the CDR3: TGTGCCAGTTACTTACAGGGCAGCATGACTCCGGTCGCAGATACGCAGTATTTT.

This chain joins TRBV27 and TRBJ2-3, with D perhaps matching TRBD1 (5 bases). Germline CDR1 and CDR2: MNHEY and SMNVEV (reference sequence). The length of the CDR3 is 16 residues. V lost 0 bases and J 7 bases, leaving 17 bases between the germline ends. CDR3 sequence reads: CASSLSPGWGMNTQYF. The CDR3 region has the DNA TGTGCCAGCAGTTTATCACCCGGATGGGGCATGAATACGCAGTATTTT.

The CDR3 is CSAMLGQNEKLFF. The CDR3 region has the DNA TGCAGTGCCATGCTAGGTCAGAATGAAAAACTGTTTTTT. V usage is TRBV20-1 and J usage is TRBJ1-4; no reliable D call. This CDR3 contains 13 residues. Germline assignment: CDR1 DFQATT and CDR2 SNEGSKA (reference sequence). Trimming stripped 6 bases from V and 5 bases from J, with 13 bases between.

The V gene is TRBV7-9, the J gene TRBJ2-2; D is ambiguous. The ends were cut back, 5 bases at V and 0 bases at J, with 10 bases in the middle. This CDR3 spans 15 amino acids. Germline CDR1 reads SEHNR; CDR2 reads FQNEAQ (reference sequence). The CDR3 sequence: CASSPRAPNTGELFF. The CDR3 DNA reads TGTGCCAGCAGCCCCCGGGCCCCGAACACCGGGGAGCTGTTTTTT.

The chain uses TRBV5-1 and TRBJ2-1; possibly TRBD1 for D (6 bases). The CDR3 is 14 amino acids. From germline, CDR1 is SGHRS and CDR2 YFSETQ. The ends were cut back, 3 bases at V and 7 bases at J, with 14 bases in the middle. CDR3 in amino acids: CASSSLSRGNEQFF. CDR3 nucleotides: TGCGCCAGCAGCTCTCTTTCAAGGGGGAATGAGCAGTTCTTC.

CDR3 loop: CSARDPTSGGAREQFF. CDR3 bases: TGCAGTGCTAGAGATCCCACTAGCGGGGGGGCGCGCGAGCAGTTCTTC. The rearrangement links TRBV20-1 to TRBJ2-1, with 13 bases aligning to TRBD2. Trimming at V came to 0 bases and at J to 10 bases, leaving 9 bases not matched to a gene. Germline values: CDR1 DFQATT, CDR2 SNEGSKA (reference sequence). This CDR3 has 16 residues.

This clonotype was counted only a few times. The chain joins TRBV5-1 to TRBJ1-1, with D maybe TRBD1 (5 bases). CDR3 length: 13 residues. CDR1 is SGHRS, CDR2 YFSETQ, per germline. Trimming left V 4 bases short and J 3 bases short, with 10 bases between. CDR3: CASSSRVDTEAFF. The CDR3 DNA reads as TGCGCCAGCAGCAGCAGGGTAGACACTGAAGCTTTCTTT.

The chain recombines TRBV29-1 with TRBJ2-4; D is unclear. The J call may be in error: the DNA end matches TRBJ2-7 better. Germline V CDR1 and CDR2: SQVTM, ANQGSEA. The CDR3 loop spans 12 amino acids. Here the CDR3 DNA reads TGCAGCGTTGATATTCTTGGTCGCGAGCAGTACTTC. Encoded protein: CSVDILGREQYF.

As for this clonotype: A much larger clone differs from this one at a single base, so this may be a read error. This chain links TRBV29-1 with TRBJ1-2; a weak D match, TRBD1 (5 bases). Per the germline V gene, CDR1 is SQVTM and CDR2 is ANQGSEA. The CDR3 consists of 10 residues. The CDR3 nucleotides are TGCAGCGTTGTGGGGGATGGCGACACCTTC. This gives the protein CSVVGDGDTF.

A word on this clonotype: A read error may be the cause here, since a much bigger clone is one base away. The DNA of the CDR3 is TGTGCCAGCAGCTTAGGGCAGGGGCTATGCGAGCAGTACTTC. Amino acids: CASSLGQGLCEQYF. The chain couples TRBV7-2 to TRBJ2-7; D perhaps matches TRBD1 (6 bases). The CDR3 totals 14 residues. The V end was cut by 1 base, the J end by 6 bases, with 13 bases between. Per the germline V gene, CDR1 is SGHTA and CDR2 is FQGNSA.

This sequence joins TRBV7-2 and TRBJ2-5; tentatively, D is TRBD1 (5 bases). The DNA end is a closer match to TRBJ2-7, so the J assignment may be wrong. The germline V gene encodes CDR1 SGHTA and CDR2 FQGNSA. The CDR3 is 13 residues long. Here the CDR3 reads CASSLTRQYEQYF. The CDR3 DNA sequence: TGTGCCAGCAGCCTCACTCGACAGTACGAGCAGTACTTC.

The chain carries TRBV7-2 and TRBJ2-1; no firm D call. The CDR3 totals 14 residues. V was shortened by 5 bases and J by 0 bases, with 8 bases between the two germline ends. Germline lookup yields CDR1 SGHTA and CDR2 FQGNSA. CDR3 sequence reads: CASSTFSSYNEQFF. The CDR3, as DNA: TGTGCCAGCAGCACATTTAGCTCCTACAATGAGCAGTTCTTC. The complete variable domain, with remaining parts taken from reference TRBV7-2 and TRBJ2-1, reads GAGVSQSPSNKVTEKGKDVELRCDPISGHTALYWYRQSLGQGLEFLIYFQGNSAPDKSGLPSDRFSAERTGGSVSTLTIQRTQQEDSAVYLCASSTFSSYNEQFFGPGTRLTVL.